The T cell receptor (beta chain) under discussion was sequenced for a study of blood T cell repertoires in COVID-19. Study-wide background: The United States, Italy and Spain provided the acute and convalescent COVID-19 samples. PBMCs, B-cell-depleted T cells, or T cells provided the cDNA or gDNA that made up the material.

A Seattle source enrolled patients during active infection and followed them longitudinally. In the study's own analysis: By means of reference gene primer amplification, nucleated cell counts were estimated. Repertoires were generated with immunoSEQ multiplex PCR, while TCRdb's copy carries only in-frame clones and drops some. The D gene and trimming were derived from the DNA, and the V and J assignments and clone size from that table. Of 200,000 to 250,000 clones listed, 85% to 90% are singletons. This receptor was obtained from a woman aged 50 to 65 with COVID-19, enrolled during active disease. The sample taken for sequencing was peripheral blood.

The CDR3 sequence: CASSSRTGTYSPLHF. The DNA for the CDR3 is TGTGCCAGCAGCTCCCGGACAGGGACCTATTCACCCCTCCACTTT. The rearrangement links TRBV9 to TRBJ1-6; 8 bases are a match to TRBD1. V trimming: 4 bases; J trimming: 8 bases; junction bases outside the gene matches: 8. Germline values: CDR1 SGDLS, CDR2 YYNGEE. CDR3 size: 15 residues.